What follows are 22 T cell receptor beta chains derived from one specimen sequenced in a study of T cells expressing NK-cell markers. One entry per CDR3 protein, without DNA, is what TCRdb gives after re-calling the 5' RACE reads. This table holds about 400,000 distinct CDR3 sequences. What was sequenced was blood T cells: a sorted CD56 or NKG2C T cell subset, CD4+ or CD8+ T cells, or bulk PBMC T cells (not recorded which). These receptors were collected from a woman aged 45-60 years in good health.

The chain couples TRBV29-1 to TRBJ2-5; TCRdb designates TRBD2, a call that cannot be tested without DNA. The germline gives CDR1 SQVTM, CDR2 ANQGSEA. The CDR3 loop spans 14 amino acids. This CDR3 reads CSVKLAGDQETQYF. The full variable domain, completed using reference TRBV29-1 and TRBJ2-5, is SAVISQKPSRDICQRGTSLTIQCQVDSQVTMMFWYRQQPGQSLTLIATANQGSEATYESGFVIDKFPISRPNLTFSTLTVSNMSPEDSSIYLCSVKLAGDQETQYFGPGTRLLVL.

The V gene is TRBV5-5, the J gene TRBJ2-1; TCRdb lists TRBD2, though no DNA is available to test this call. CDR3 length equals 16 residues. From germline, CDR1 is SGHKS and CDR2 YYEKEE (reference sequence). CDR3: CASSLAKLAGVGEQFF.

The chain recombines TRBV24-1 with TRBJ2-1; TCRdb gives TRBD1 as the D gene, but with no DNA this cannot be confirmed. The CDR3 loop spans 15 amino acids. Looked up from germline, CDR1 is KGHDR and CDR2 is SFDVKD. CDR3 loop: CATSPRGLAYNEQFF.

This chain joins TRBV20-1 and TRBJ1-1; TCRdb reports TRBD1, a call that lacks DNA to check it against. The germline gives CDR1 DFQATT, CDR2 SNEGSKA (reference sequence). The CDR3 contains 13 residues. The CDR3 is CSAPGPVNTEAFF.

V usage is TRBV12-3 or TRBV12-4 and J usage is TRBJ1-3; TCRdb selects TRBD1, and the lack of DNA leaves this call unchecked. This CDR3 has 16 amino acids. CDR3 protein: CASRNYKGGSGNTIYF.

The genes are TRBV12-3 or TRBV12-4 and TRBJ1-1. The CDR3 extends over 12 amino acids. Here the CDR3 reads CASRRWVTEAFF.

V usage is TRBV7-3 and J usage is TRBJ2-5; the D call from TCRdb, TRBD2, cannot be confirmed without DNA. The CDR3 has 16 amino acids. Germline CDR1 reads SGHTA; CDR2 reads FQGTGA. This CDR3 reads CASSSLPGGRYETQYF.

The chain uses TRBV5-6 and TRBJ2-5. This CDR3 spans 13 amino acids. Germline CDR1 and CDR2: SGHDT and YYEEEE. The CDR3 reads CASSLRLSQTQYF.

V gene TRBV11-2 combines with J gene TRBJ2-3; TCRdb's D gene call, TRBD1, goes unchecked for lack of DNA. This CDR3 is 15 amino acids long. CDR1 is SGHAT, CDR2 FQNNGV, per germline. The chain's CDR3 is CASSPVGQGADTQYF.

This chain joins TRBV19 and TRBJ2-7; TCRdb returns TRBD1, unconfirmable since there is no DNA. The CDR3 consists of 18 residues. Per the germline V gene, CDR1 is LNHDA and CDR2 is SQIVND (reference sequence). The CDR3 protein is CASSLSGTGATSSYEQYF.

CDR3 protein: CASRRRPGTGGSYNEQFF. The chain employs TRBV7-9 and TRBJ2-1; TCRdb proposes TRBD1, but this gene call is untestable without DNA. The CDR3 covers 18 residues. CDR1 is SEHNR and CDR2 is FQNEAQ in the germline V gene (reference sequence).

The chain couples TRBV20-1 to TRBJ1-5. Germline V CDR1 and CDR2: DFQATT, SNEGSKA (reference sequence). The CDR3 covers 13 residues. CDR3 in amino acids: CSAAGDSNQPQHF.

J is TRBJ2-5 and V is TRBV18; the TCRdb D gene call, TRBD2, has no DNA to confirm it. This CDR3 has 12 residues. Germline assignment: CDR1 KGHSH and CDR2 LQKENI. CDR3 residues: CASSRADATQYF.

The V and J genes are TRBV18 and TRBJ2-1; TCRdb lists TRBD2, though no DNA is available to test this call. The CDR3 runs 17 residues. Germline CDR1 KGHSH, CDR2 LQKENI. The CDR3 protein is CASSPSSGRDTRNEQFF.

V usage is TRBV18 and J usage is TRBJ2-1; the D call of TRBD1 rests on TCRdb alone, since no DNA is present to check it. In germline, CDR1 is KGHSH, CDR2 LQKENI. CDR3 length: 15 amino acids. The chain's CDR3 is CASSSGTPRGIEQFF. The entire variable domain, with the rest obtained from reference TRBV18 and TRBJ2-1, is as follows: NAGVMQNPRHLVRRRGQEARLRCSPMKGHSHVYWYRQLPEEGLKFMVYLQKENIIDESGMPKERFSAEFPKEGPSILRIQQVVRGDSAAYFCASSSGTPRGIEQFFGPGTRLTVL.

The chain joins TRBV4-2 to TRBJ2-2; the D gene TCRdb calls, TRBD2, cannot be checked with no DNA. The CDR3 consists of 17 residues. CDR1 is LGHNA, CDR2 YNFKEQ, per germline. CDR3 residues: CASSQHVGTPNTGELFF.

The CDR3 spells CASSLVGEVTQYF. The J gene is TRBJ2-3, the V gene TRBV12-3 or TRBV12-4. The length of the CDR3 is 13 residues.

The chain uses TRBV5-1 and TRBJ2-5. CDR1 and CDR2 (germline): SGHRS, YFSETQ. This CDR3 contains 14 residues. The CDR3 is CASSQTTFQETQYF.

The rearrangement uses TRBV5-1 and TRBJ2-1. The CDR3 spans 14 residues. CDR1 SGHRS and CDR2 YFSETQ come from the germline V gene. The CDR3 is CASTSGRRTIEQFF.

The chain has TRBV20-1 and TRBJ2-3; there is no DNA to check the TCRdb D call of TRBD2. This CDR3 contains 18 residues. The germline V gene has CDR1 DFQATT and CDR2 SNEGSKA (reference sequence). CDR3: CSARAYDAGTSGTDTQYF.

The V gene is TRBV12-3 or TRBV12-4, the J gene TRBJ1-1; TCRdb names TRBD1, which stays unverified in the absence of DNA. The CDR3 length is 12 residues. The CDR3: CASSLGKGTAFF.

J is TRBJ2-1 and V is TRBV20-1; TCRdb returns TRBD2, unconfirmable since there is no DNA. The CDR3 runs to 16 residues. Germline CDR1 reads DFQATT; CDR2 reads SNEGSKA (reference sequence). CDR3 amino acids: CSARPPASGSGNEQFF.